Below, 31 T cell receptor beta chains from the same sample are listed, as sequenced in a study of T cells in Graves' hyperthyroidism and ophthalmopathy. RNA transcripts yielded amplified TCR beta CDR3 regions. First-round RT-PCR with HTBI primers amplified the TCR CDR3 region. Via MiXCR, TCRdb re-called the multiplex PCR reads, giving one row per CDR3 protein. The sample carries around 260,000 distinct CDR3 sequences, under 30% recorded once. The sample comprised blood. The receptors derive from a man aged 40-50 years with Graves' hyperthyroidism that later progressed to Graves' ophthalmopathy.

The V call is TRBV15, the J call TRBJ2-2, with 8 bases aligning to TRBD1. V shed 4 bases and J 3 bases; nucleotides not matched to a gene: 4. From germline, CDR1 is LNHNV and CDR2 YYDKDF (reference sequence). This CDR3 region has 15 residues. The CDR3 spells CATSTGGADTGELFF. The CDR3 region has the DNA TGTGCCACCAGCACAGGGGGCGCTGACACCGGGGAGCTGTTTTTT.

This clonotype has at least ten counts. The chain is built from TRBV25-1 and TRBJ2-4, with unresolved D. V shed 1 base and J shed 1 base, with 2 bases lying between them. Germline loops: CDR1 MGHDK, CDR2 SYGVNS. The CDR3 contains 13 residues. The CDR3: CASSEFAKNIQYF. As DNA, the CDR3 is TGTGCCAGCAGTGAATTTGCCAAAAACATTCAGTACTTC.

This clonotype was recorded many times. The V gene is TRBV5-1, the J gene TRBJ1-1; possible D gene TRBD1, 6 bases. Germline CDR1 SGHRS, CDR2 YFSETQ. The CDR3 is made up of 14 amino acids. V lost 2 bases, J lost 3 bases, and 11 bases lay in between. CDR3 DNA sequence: TGCGCCAGCAGCTTCCGGGGGGCCGACACTGAAGCTTTCTTT. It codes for CASSFRGADTEAFF.

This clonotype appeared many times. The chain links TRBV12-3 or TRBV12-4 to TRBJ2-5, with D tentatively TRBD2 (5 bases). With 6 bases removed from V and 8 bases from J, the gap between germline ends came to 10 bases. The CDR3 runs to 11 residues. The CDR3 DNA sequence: TGTGCCAGCAGCCTGGGAGTTACCCAGTACTTC. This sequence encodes CASSLGVTQYF.

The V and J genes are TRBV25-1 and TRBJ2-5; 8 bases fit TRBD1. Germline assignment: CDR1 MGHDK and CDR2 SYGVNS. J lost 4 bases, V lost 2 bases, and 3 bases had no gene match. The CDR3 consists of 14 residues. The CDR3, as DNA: TGTGCCAGCAGTGAAGGCAGGGGGCGAGAGACCCAGTACTTC. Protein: CASSEGRGRETQYF.

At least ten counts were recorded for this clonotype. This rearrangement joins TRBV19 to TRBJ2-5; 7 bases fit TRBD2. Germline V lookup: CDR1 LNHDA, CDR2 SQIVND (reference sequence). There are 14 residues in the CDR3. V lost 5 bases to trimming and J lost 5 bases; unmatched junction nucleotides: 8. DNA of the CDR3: TGTGCCAGTAGTGGGAGGGAGGGCCGGGAGACCCAGTACTTC. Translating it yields CASSGREGRETQYF.

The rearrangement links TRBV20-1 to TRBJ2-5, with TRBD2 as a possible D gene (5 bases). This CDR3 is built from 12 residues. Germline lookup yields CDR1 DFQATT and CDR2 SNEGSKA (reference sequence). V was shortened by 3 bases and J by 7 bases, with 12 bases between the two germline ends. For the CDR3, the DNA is TGCAGTGCTAGGCATCTAGAGGGGACCCAGTACTTC. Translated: CSARHLEGTQYF.

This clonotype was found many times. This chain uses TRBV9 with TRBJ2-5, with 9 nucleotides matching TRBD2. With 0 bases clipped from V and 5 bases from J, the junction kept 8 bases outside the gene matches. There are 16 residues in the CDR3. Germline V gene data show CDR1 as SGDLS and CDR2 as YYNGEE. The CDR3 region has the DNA TGTGCCAGCAGCGTAGGGTCTCTAGCGGGAACGGAGACCCAGTACTTC. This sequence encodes CASSVGSLAGTETQYF.

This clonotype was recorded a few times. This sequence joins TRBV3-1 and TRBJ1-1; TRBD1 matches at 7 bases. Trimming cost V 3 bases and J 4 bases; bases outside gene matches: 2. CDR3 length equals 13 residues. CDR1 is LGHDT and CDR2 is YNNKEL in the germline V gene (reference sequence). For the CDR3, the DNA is TGTGCCAGCAGCCATAACAGGGGCACTGAAGCTTTCTTT. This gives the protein CASSHNRGTEAFF.

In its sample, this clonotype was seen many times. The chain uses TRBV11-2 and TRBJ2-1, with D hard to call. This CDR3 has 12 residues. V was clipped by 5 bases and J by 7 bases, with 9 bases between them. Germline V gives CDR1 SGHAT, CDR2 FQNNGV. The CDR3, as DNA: TGTGCCAGCAGCACCCAGAGAAATGAGCAGTTCTTC. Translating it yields CASSTQRNEQFF.

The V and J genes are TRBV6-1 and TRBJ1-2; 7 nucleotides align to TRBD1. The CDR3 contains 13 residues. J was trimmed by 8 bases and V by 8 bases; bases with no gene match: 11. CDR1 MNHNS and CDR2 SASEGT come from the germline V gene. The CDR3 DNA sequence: TGTGCCAGCCGGAAGACAGGGTCGGGGGGCTACACCTTC. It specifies CASRKTGSGGYTF.

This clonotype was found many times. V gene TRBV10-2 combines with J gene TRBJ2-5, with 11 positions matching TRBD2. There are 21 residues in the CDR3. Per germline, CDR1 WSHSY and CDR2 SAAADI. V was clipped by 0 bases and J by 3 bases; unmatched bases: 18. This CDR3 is CASSESKTGVFETSGKETQYF. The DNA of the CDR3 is TGCGCCAGCAGTGAGTCGAAGACAGGGGTTTTCGAGACTAGCGGGAAAGAGACCCAGTACTTC.

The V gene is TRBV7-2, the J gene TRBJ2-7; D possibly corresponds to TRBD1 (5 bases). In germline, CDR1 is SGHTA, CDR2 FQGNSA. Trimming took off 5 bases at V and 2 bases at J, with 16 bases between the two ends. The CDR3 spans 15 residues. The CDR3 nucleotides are TGTGCCAGCAGCCCAGATTGGGGCGGAACCTACGAGCAGTACTTC. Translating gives CASSPDWGGTYEQYF.

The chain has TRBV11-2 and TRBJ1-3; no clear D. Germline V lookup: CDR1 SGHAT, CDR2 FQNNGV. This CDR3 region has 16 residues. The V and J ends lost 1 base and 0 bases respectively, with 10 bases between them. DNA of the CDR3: TGTGCCAGCAGCTTAGGTTTCCCAGACTCTGGAAACACCATATATTTT. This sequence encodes CASSLGFPDSGNTIYF.

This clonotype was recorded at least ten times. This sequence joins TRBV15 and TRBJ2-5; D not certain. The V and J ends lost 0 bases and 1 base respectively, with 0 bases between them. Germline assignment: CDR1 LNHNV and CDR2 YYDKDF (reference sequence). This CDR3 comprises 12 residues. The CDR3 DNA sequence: TGTGCCACCAGCAGAGACCAAGAGACCCAGTACTTC. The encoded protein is CATSRDQETQYF.

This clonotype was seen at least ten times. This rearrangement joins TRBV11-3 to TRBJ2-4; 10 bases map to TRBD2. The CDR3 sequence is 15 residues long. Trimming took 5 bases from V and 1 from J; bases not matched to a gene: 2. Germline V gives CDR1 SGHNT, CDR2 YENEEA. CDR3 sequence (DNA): TGTGCCAGCAGCCCAGCGGGAGGGGCCAAAAACATTCAGTACTTC. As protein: CASSPAGGAKNIQYF.

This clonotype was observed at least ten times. The CDR3 is CSASLGLNQPQHF. CDR3 DNA sequence: TGCAGTGCTAGTCTGGGACTCAATCAGCCCCAGCATTTT. The V call is TRBV20-1, the J call TRBJ1-5; TRBD1 is a possible D gene (5 bases). The CDR3 is made up of 13 amino acids. V was shortened by 3 bases and J by 3 bases, with 9 bases between the two germline ends. CDR1 is DFQATT and CDR2 is SNEGSKA in the germline V gene (reference sequence).

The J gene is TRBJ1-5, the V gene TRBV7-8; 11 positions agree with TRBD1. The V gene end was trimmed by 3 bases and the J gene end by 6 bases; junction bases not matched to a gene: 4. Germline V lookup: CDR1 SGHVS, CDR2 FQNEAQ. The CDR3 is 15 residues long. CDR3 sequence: CASSFGQGAGQPQHF. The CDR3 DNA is TGTGCCAGCAGCTTCGGACAGGGGGCAGGTCAGCCCCAGCATTTT.

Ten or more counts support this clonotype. CDR3 DNA: TGTGCCTGGGGGACTAGTCGTCCCGGGGAGCTGTTTTTT. It encodes CAWGTSRPGELFF. V and J are TRBV30 and TRBJ2-2; 8 nucleotides line up with TRBD2. This CDR3 region has 13 residues. Losses at the gene ends were 5 bases for V and 6 bases for J; bases not matched to a gene: 5. Germline values: CDR1 GTSNPN, CDR2 SVGIG (reference sequence).

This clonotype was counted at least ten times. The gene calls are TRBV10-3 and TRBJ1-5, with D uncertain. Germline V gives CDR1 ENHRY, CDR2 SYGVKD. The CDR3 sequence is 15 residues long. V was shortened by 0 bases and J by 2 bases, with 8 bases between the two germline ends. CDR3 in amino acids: CAISESVVRNQPQHF. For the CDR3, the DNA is TGTGCCATCAGTGAGTCAGTTGTCCGCAATCAGCCCCAGCATTTT.

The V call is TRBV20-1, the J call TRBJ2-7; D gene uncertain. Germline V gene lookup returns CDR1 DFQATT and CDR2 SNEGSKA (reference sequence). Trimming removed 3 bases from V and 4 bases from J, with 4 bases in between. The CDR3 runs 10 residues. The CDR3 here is CSASRYEQYF. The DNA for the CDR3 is TGCAGTGCTAGCAGGTACGAGCAGTACTTC.

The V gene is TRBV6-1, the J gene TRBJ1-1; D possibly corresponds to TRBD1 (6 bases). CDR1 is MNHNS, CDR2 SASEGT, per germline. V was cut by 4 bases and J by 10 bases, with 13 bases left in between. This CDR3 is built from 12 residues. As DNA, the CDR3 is TGTGCCAGCAGTGGAGGGGGGACGCTAGCTTTCTTT. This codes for CASSGGGTLAFF.

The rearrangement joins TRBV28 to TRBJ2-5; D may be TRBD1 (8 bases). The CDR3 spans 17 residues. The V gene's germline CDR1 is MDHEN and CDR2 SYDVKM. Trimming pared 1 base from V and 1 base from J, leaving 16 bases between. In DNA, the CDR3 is TGTGCCAGCAGTTTATCGCGGACAGGGAGGGTCCAAGAGACCCAGTACTTC. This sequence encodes CASSLSRTGRVQETQYF. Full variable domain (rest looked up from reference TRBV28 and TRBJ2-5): DVKVTQSSRYLVKRTGEKVFLECVQDMDHENMFWYRQDPGLGLRLIYFSYDVKMKEKGDIPEGYSVSREKKERFSLILESASTNQTSMYLCASSLSRTGRVQETQYFGPGTRLLVL.

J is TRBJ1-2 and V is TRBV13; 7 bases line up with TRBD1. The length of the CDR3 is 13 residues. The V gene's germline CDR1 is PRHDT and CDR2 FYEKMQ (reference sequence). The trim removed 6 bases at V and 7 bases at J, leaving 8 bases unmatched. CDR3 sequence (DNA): TGTGCCAGCAGTTCCGGGACAGCGTTTGGCTACACCTTC. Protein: CASSSGTAFGYTF.

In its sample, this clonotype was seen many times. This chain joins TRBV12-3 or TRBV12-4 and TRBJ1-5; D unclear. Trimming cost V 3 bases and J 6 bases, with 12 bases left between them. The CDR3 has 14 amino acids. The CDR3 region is CASSLTAGGQPQHF. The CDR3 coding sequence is TGTGCCAGCAGTTTGACGGCAGGTGGTCAGCCCCAGCATTTT.

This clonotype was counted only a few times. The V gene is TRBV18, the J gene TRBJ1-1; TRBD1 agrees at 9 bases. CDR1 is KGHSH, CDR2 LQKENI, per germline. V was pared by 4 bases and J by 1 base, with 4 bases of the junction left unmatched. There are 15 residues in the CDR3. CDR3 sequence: CASSRKDRGNTEAFF. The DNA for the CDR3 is TGTGCCAGCTCACGGAAGGACAGGGGGAACACTGAAGCTTTCTTT.

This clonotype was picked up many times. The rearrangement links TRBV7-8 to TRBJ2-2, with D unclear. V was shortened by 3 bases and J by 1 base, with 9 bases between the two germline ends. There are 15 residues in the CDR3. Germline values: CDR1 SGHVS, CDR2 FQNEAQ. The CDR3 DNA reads TGTGCCAGCAGCTTTACTCCCCAGAACACCGGGGAGCTGTTTTTT. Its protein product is CASSFTPQNTGELFF.

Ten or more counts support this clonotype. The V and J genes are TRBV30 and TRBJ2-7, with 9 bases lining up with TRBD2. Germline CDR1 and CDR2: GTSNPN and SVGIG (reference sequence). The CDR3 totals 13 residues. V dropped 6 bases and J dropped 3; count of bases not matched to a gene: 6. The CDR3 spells CACSGLANYEQYF. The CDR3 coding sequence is TGTGCCTGCTCTGGACTAGCGAACTACGAGCAGTACTTC. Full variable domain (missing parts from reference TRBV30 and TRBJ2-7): SQTIHQWPATLVQPVGSPLSLECTVEGTSNPNLYWYRQAAGRGLQLLFYSVGIGQISSEVPQNLSASRPQDRQFILSSKKLLLSDSGFYLCACSGLANYEQYFGPGTRLTVT.

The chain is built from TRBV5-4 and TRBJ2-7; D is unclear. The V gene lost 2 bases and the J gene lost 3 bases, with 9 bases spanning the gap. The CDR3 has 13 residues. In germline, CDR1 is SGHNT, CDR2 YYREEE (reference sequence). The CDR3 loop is CASSFPDRYEQYF. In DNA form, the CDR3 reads TGTGCCAGCAGCTTCCCGGACCGCTACGAGCAGTACTTC.

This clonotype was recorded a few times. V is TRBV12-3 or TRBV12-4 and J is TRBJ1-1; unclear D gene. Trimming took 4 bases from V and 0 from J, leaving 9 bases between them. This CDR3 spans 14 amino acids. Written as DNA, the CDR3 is TGTGCCAGCAGTTGGGTGCCGATGAACACTGAAGCTTTCTTT. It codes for CASSWVPMNTEAFF.

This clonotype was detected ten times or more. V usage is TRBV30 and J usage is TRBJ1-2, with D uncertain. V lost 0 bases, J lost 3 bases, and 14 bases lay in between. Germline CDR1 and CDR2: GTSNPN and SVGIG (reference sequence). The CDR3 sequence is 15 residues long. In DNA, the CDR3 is TGTGCCTGGAGTGTACGTCTGGGAATTGACTATGGCTACACCTTC. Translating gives CAWSVRLGIDYGYTF.